These 12 T cell receptor beta chains originate from one sample sequenced in a study of glioma-infiltrating T cells. TCR alpha and beta CDR3 regions were amplified from RNA using iRepertoire nested multiplex PCR. MiXCR, run by TCRdb on the multiplex PCR reads, gives a single entry per CDR3 protein. Here the sample spans about 130,000 distinct CDR3 sequences, around a quarter being singletons. Sequencing used glioma tissue, nonneoplastic brain tissue, or PBMCs (not recorded which). The source is a human donor with low-grade glioma or glioblastoma, undergoing nonglioma brain surgery, or in good health (not recorded which).

This clonotype was picked up a small number of times. The genes are TRBV3-1 and TRBJ1-1; no definite D call. Germline V CDR1 and CDR2: LGHDT, YNNKEL (reference sequence). This CDR3 spans 14 amino acids. Trimming left V 0 bases short and J 4 bases short, with 9 bases between. The CDR3 loop reads CASSQEPQATEAFF. The CDR3 DNA reads as TGTGCCAGCAGCCAAGAACCGCAGGCCACTGAAGCTTTCTTT.

This clonotype occurred a few times. V gene TRBV7-9 combines with J gene TRBJ2-5; 8 bases match TRBD1. V was pared by 1 base and J by 4 bases, with 5 bases of the junction left unmatched. The V gene's germline CDR1 is SEHNR and CDR2 FQNEAQ (reference sequence). CDR3 length: 15 residues. CDR3 in DNA: TGTGCCAGCAGCTTAGTGACAGGGGCCGCAGAGACCCAGTACTTC. Translating gives CASSLVTGAAETQYF.

In its sample, this clonotype was seen many times. This chain uses TRBV6-6 with TRBJ2-2; 11 bases align to TRBD1. The CDR3 sequence is 16 residues long. V shed 0 bases, J shed 7 bases, and the junction held 4 bases outside the gene matches. Germline V gene sequence: CDR1 MNHNY, CDR2 SVGAGI (reference sequence). CDR3 in amino acids: CASSYSGTGGLGELFF. The CDR3 region has the DNA TGTGCCAGCAGTTACTCCGGGACAGGGGGTCTCGGGGAGCTGTTTTTT.

On this clonotype: This may arise from a read error, as a much more abundant clone is one base away. The chain employs TRBV6-1 and TRBJ2-1, with TRBD2 identical over 10 bases. The germline V gene has CDR1 MNHNS and CDR2 SASEGT. This CDR3 is 15 amino acids long. V dropped 2 bases and J dropped 4; count of bases not matched to a gene: 2. This CDR3 reads CASSEYSGGYNEQFF. Here the CDR3 DNA reads TGTGCCAGCAGTGAATATAGCGGGGGGTACAATGAGCAGTTCTTC.

V is TRBV14 and J is TRBJ1-6; 7 nucleotides align to TRBD1. The V and J ends lost 5 bases and 9 bases, in that order; junction bases with no gene match: 4. CDR3 length equals 13 residues. The germline CDR1 and CDR2 sequences are SGHDN and FVKESK. Here the CDR3 reads CASSVQGTSPLHF. As DNA, the CDR3 is TGTGCCAGCAGCGTACAGGGGACTTCACCCCTCCACTTT.

This clonotype was seen a handful of times. The V call is TRBV24-1, the J call TRBJ2-1; D assignment may be TRBD1 or TRBD2 (5 bases each). Trimming shortened V by 4 bases and J by 3 bases, and 15 bases separated the two germline ends. The CDR3 is 16 amino acids. Germline V lookup: CDR1 KGHDR, CDR2 SFDVKD. In nucleotides, the CDR3 is TGTGCCACCAGTGACCCTACGAGGGGAATCTACAATGAGCAGTTCTTC. Translating it yields CATSDPTRGIYNEQFF.

This clonotype was observed a handful of times. The gene calls are TRBV18 and TRBJ2-7; D may be TRBD2 (6 bases). V was shortened by 2 bases and J by 3 bases, with 14 bases between the two germline ends. The CDR3 totals 15 residues. Germline CDR1 and CDR2: KGHSH and LQKENI. The CDR3 nucleotides are TGTGCCAGCTCACCAAGGGGCAGGGAGGACTACGAGCAGTACGTC. Translating gives CASSPRGREDYEQYV.

This clonotype was recorded many times. The CDR3 DNA reads as TGTGCCAGCAGTTATCTGGGAGGGGACCACAATCAGCCCCAGCATTTT. This sequence encodes CASSYLGGDHNQPQHF. The chain joins TRBV6-2 or TRBV6-3 to TRBJ1-5, with D tentatively TRBD1 (5 bases). Trimming stripped 3 bases from V and 3 bases from J, with 15 bases between. This CDR3 region has 16 residues. Germline CDR1 and CDR2: MNHEY and SVGEGT.

The chain couples TRBV25-1 to TRBJ1-2; no definite D call. Germline V gene sequence: CDR1 MGHDK, CDR2 SYGVNS. CDR3 length: 12 residues. Deletions cut 0 bases from V and 6 bases from J, with 5 bases between. CDR3 nucleotide sequence: TGTGCCAGCAGTGAATATAAAGATGGCTACACCTTC. Translated: CASSEYKDGYTF.

This chain connects TRBV20-1 to TRBJ2-3; D tentatively fits TRBD1 or TRBD2 (5 bases each). CDR1 DFQATT and CDR2 SNEGSKA come from the germline V gene (reference sequence). V lost 6 bases and J lost 5, with 12 bases in between. CDR3 size: 12 residues. CDR3 nucleotides: TGCAGTGCCGAGGGGACCGGAGATACGCAGTATTTT. It codes for CSAEGTGDTQYF.

In its sample, this clonotype was seen many times. The CDR3 loop reads CSAVSSYNEQFF. The DNA for the CDR3 is TGCAGTGCTGTCAGCTCCTACAATGAGCAGTTCTTC. The chain uses TRBV20-1 and TRBJ2-1; D call uncertain. V lost 5 bases, J lost 0 bases, and 5 bases lay in between. This CDR3 has 12 residues. Germline values: CDR1 DFQATT, CDR2 SNEGSKA (reference sequence).

The sample holds a few counts of this clonotype. CDR3: CASSQTGLDTGELFF. CDR3 DNA: TGTGCCAGCAGCCAGACAGGGTTGGACACCGGGGAGCTGTTTTTT. The V and J genes are TRBV7-7 and TRBJ2-2, with TRBD1 matching over 7 bases. This CDR3 has 15 amino acids. The J segment lost 3 bases and the V segment lost 5 bases, leaving 6 bases of the junction unmatched. Germline V gene data show CDR1 as SSHAT and CDR2 as FNYEAQ (reference sequence).